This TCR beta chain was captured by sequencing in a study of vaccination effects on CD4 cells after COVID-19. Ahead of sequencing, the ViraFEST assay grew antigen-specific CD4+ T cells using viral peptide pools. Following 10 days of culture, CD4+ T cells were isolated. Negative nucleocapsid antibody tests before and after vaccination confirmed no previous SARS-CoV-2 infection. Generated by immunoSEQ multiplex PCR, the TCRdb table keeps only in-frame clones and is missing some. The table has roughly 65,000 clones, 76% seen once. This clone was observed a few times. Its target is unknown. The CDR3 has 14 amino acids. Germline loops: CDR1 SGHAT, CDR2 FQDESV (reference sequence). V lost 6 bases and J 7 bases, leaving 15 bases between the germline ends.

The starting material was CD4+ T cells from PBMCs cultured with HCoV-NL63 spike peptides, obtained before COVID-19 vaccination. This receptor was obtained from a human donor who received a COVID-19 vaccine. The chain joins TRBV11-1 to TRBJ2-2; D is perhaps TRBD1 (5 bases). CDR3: CASSVVRGGGELFF. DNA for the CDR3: TGTGCCAGCAGTGTAGTAAGGGGCGGCGGGGAGCTGTTTTTT.